The T cell receptor beta chain described here comes from a study of cytomegalovirus exposure and HLA in healthy donors. The overall study: The approximately 700 first-cohort repertoires shared a platform with the 130 or so validation repertoires, as reported in a later analysis. Regarding the study as a whole: The study recorded some 160 TCR beta chains that were cytomegalovirus-associated.

The V and J ends lost 6 bases and 0 bases, in that order; junction bases with no gene match: 6. Germline assignment: CDR1 SEHNR and CDR2 FQNEAQ (reference sequence). The CDR3 sequence is 15 residues long. Libraries were prepared by immunoSEQ multiplex PCR; TCRdb keeps only in-frame clonotypes and omits some of them. This repertoire shows tens of thousands of clones, approximately 96% found once; its top ten account for roughly 4.3%. As regards this clone: Its antigen is currently unknown.

Sequencing was done on a sample of PBMCs. This chain uses TRBV7-9 with TRBJ2-3; 7 bases are shared with TRBD2. The sequence derives from a young woman in good health and CMV-seropositive. The CDR3, as DNA: TGTGCCAGCAGTCACACTAGCGCAAGCACAGATACGCAGTATTTT. This encodes CASSHTSASTDTQYF.